The sequence of this T cell receptor (beta chain) was determined in a study of shared clonotypes between healthy human individuals. Trimming pared 6 bases from V and 7 bases from J, leaving 9 bases between. Per germline, CDR1 SQVTM and CDR2 ANQGSEA. The CDR3 runs 10 residues. The assay was carried out at the deep level. Profiled with immunoSEQ multiplex PCR; TCRdb holds only in-frame clones, not every one. The table has 1.4 million or so clones, approximately 98.5% seen once. The sample comprised naive CD4+ T cells sorted from blood. Subset here: CD45RA+ positively selected. This sequence joins TRBV29-1 and TRBJ1-1; D is unclear. The sequence was collected from a man between 25 and 39 years old in good health. The CDR3 loop reads CSVVNFEAFF. CDR3 nucleotides: TGCAGCGTGGTGAACTTTGAAGCTTTCTTT.